This TCR beta chain was obtained from a study of shared clonotypes between healthy human individuals (dated by TCRdb to 2019 to 2021). A note on the overall study: A couple of women and a few men aged 18 to 49 years were included in the cohort. For each donor, CD4 naive and CD4 memory were each run on three plates, CD8 naive on two plates, and CD8 memory on one plate. Each donor's leukapheresis produced roughly between about 0.8 and 10 billion PBMCs. To increase sequencing depth and limit assay-specific biases, TCR repertoire library preparation and sequencing were carried out by different laboratories using diverse techniques. The study deeply sequenced blood TCR repertoires of about 5 healthy adults to estimate repertoire size and the extent of clonotype sharing between individuals. Here is what the overall study found, with its caveats: Sampling was restricted to blood, and TCR repertoires in tissue are likely to differ from TCR repertoires in blood. Pairwise subsampling led to the expectation that sequencing depth would affect the degree of clonotype sharing among donors. When a handful of donors were compared, the shared fraction of clonotypes was around 4.6% for naive CD4, approximately 3.5% for naive CD8, 2.3% for memory CD4, and 0.4% for memory CD8. Higher generation probabilities were observed for clonotypes shared by all four sorted-subset donors than for non-shared clonotypes. Even with the large sequencing depth, rarefaction of the sorted-subset datasets indicated that sequencing was incomplete. Estimated clonotype richness was generally larger for naive than for memory subsets. Because the study included a small number of donors, the genetic and exposure-history diversity represented was limited.

Notes on this clone: No cognate antigen has been identified for it. No qualities accompany the bases; no much larger clone lies one base away.

The donors were healthy, HIV-negative adults with no recently reported acute infections or vaccinations. All donors were Caucasian adults living in Nashville, Tennessee, USA. CD4+ T cells were enriched by magnetic negative selection; naive cells were then positively selected on CD45RA, and the negative fraction formed the memory subset. After blood collection by leukapheresis, PBMCs were isolated using Ficoll-Histopaque density gradient centrifugation and then cryopreserved in the vapor phase of liquid nitrogen. Purity and quantity of every magnetically sorted T cell population were checked by analytical flow cytometry. From each sorted fraction, genomic DNA was isolated and quantified by UV absorbance on a Nanodrop 2000c. The CDR3 sequence holds 13 residues, the cysteine and phenylalanine included. Just CDR3 DNA is preserved here, 39 bases in frame from base 1. V is cut by 5 bases and J by 5 bases, and the space between the germline ends is 9 bases. CDR1 SGHTA and CDR2 FQGNSA were looked up in the germline V gene.

Using the deep immunoSEQ assay, multiplex PCR amplified TCR CDR3 regions from genomic DNA. Genomic DNA extracted from each cell subset was distributed evenly over all wells of several immunoSEQ 96-well plates, and each plate served as one replicate. Each replicate PCR for sorted subsets received around 200 ng genomic DNA, equal to about 29,000 T cell genomes. The purified libraries were quantified using a Qubit 3.0 fluorometer, sized with a Bioanalyzer 2100, and then quantified again using the KAPA Library Quantification kit. Every immunoSEQ 96-well plate was sequenced on a dedicated single-read 150-cycle Illumina NextSeq 550 flow cell. For the original study's pipeline: The immunoSEQ output contained only junctional sequences without quality scores, so filtering could not match that applied to full-length reads. Sequences were annotated with PyIR, a Python wrapper for IgBLAST v1.9, and V/J genes and CDR3 were assigned using IMGT germline references. Reads with weak V/J assignments (E-value above 1e-6), missing CDR3, stop codons, out-of-frame junctions, or ambiguous translated residues were removed. V3J clonotypes were defined as sequences sharing the same inferred V gene, J gene, and CDR3 amino acid sequence. Percentage overlap between repertoires was computed as shared unique clonotypes divided by the size of the smaller repertoire. Repertoire richness was assessed with RTK rarefaction, the Chao1 estimator, and Recon v2.1 estimates of unobserved clonotypes. Generation probabilities were computed with OLGA for all TCRbeta clonotypes obtained by the gDNA method from several donors. In TCRdb, the immuneACCESS table is reduced to in-frame sequences with V and J assigned. These tables do not hold every clone; where another copy was compared, an unresolved V gene accounts for under half, and the others remain unexplained. V and J calls and clone size follow that table, whereas D and trimming were derived from the DNA. The table for this sample lists about 980,000 clones; less than 85% of them were counted only once. Approximately 1.5% of the sample belongs to the ten largest clones.

This TCR was recovered from a man aged 18 to 30 in good health. Sequenced material: memory CD4+ T cells sorted from blood. What the cell subset or site label conveys for this sample: CD45RA-negative fraction. This chain is built from TRBV7-2 and TRBJ2-2; TRBD1 could be the D gene, as 5 bases match. The DNA is TGTGCCAGCAGCCAAGGGGCTACCGGGGAGCTGTTTTTT. It codes for CASSQGATGELFF.